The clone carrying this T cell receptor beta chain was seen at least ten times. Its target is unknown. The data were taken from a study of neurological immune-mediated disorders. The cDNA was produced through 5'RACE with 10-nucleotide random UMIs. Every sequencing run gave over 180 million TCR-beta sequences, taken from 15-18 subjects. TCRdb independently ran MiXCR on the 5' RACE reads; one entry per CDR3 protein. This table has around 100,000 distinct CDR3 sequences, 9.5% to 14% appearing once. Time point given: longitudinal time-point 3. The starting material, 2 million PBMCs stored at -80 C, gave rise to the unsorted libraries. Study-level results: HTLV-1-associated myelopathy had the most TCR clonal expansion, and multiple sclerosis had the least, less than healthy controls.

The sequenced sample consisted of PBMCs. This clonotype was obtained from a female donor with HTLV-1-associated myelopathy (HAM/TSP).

In DNA form, the CDR3 reads TGCGCCAGCAGCATAGGACAGTCTGGGGCCAACGTCCTGACTTTC. Its translation: CASSIGQSGANVLTF. The V and J genes are TRBV5-1 and TRBJ2-6; a weak D match, TRBD1 (6 bases). V lost 4 bases and J lost 1, with 9 bases in between. This CDR3 has 15 amino acids. Germline CDR1 SGHRS, CDR2 YFSETQ.